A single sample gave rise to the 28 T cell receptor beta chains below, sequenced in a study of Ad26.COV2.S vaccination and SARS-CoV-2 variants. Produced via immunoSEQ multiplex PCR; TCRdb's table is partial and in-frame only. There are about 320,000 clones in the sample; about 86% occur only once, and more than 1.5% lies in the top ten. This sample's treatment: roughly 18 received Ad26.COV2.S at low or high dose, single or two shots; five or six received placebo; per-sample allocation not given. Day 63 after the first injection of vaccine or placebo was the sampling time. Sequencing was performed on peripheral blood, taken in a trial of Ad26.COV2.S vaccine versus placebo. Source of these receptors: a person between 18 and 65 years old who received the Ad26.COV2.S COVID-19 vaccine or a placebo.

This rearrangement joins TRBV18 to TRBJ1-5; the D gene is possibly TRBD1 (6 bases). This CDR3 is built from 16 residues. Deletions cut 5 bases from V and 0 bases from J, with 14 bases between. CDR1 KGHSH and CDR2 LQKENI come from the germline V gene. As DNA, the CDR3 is TGTGCCAGCTCATCGGGACACCTTAATAGCAATCAGCCCCAGCATTTT. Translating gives CASSSGHLNSNQPQHF.

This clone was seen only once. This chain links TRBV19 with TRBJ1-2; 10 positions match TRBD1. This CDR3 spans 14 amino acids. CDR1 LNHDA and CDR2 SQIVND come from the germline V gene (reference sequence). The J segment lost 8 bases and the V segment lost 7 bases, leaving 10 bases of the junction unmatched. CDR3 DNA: TGTGCCAGTATGGGACAGGGGATTTCACGGGGCTACACCTTC. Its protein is CASMGQGISRGYTF.

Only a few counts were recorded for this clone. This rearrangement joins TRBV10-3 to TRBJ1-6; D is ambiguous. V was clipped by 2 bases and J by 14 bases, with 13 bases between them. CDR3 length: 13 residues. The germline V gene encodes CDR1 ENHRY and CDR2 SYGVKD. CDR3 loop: CAISERVPPSLHF. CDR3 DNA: TGTGCCATCAGTGAGCGGGTCCCTCCCTCCCTCCACTTT.

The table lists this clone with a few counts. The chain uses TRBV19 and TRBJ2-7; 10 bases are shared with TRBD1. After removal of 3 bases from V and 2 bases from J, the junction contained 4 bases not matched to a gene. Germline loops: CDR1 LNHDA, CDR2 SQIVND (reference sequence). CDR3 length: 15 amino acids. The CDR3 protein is CASSIGTGVPYEQYF. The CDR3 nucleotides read TGTGCCAGTAGTATTGGGACAGGGGTCCCCTACGAGCAGTACTTC.

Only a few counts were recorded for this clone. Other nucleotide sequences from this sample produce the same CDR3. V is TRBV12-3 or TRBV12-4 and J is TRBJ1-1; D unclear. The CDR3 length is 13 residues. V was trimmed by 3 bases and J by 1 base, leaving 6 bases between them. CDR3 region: CASSFTQNTEAFF. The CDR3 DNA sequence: TGTGCCAGCAGTTTTACCCAGAACACTGAAGCTTTCTTT.

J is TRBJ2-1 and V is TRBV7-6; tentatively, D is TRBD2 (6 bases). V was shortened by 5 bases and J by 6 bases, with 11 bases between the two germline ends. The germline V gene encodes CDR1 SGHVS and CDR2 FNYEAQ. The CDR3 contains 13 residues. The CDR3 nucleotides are TGTGCCAGCAGCCCCGGGACTGTCAATGAGCAGTTCTTC. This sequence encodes CASSPGTVNEQFF.

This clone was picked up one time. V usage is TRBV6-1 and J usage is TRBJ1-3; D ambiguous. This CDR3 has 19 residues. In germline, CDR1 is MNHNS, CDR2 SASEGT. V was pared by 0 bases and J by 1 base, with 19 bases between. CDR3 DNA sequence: TGTGCCAGCAGTGAAGCGCTTTGGCCAACTGCAGGATCTGGAAACACCATATATTTT. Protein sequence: CASSEALWPTAGSGNTIYF.

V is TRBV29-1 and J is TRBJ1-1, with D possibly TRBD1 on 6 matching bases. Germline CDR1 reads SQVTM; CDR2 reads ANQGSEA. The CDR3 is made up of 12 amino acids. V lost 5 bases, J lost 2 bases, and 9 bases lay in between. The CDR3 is CSVTQGNTEAFF. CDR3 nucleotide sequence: TGCAGCGTTACACAGGGAAACACTGAAGCTTTCTTT.

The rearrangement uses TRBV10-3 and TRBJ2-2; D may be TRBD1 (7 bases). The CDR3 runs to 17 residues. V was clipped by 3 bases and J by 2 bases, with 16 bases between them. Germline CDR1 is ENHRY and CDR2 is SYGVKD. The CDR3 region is CAISETVRDSNTGELFF. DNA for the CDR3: TGTGCCATCAGTGAAACGGTGCGGGACAGCAACACCGGGGAGCTGTTTTTT.

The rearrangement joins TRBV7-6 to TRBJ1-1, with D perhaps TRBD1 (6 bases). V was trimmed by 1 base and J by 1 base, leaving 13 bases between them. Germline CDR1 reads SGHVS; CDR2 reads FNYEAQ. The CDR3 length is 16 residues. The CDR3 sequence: CASSLEIGQQNTEAFF. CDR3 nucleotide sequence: TGTGCCAGCAGCTTAGAAATCGGACAGCAGAACACTGAAGCTTTCTTT.

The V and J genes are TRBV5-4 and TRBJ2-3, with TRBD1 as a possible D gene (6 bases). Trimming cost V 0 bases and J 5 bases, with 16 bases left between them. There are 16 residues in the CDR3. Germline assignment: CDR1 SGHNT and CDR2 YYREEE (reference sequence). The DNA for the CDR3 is TGTGCCAGCAGCTTGGGTTTCAGGGGCTCGGGAGATACGCAGTATTTT. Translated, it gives CASSLGFRGSGDTQYF. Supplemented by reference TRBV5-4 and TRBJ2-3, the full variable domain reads ETGVTQSPTHLIKTRGQQVTLRCSSQSGHNTVSWYQQALGQGPQFIFQYYREEENGRGNFPPRFSGLQFPNYSSELNVNALELDDSALYLCASSLGFRGSGDTQYFGPGTRLTVL.

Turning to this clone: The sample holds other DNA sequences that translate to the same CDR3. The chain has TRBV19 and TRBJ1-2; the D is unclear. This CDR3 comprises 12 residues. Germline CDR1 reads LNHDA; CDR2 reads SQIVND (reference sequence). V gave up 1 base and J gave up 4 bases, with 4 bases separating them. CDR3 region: CASSIGPYGYTF. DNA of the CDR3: TGTGCCAGTAGTATAGGGCCCTATGGCTACACCTTC.

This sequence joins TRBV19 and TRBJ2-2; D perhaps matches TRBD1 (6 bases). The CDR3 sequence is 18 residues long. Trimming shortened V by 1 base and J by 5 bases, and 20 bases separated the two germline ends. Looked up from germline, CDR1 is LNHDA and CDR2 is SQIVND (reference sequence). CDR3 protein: CASSIVGLRGKETGELFF. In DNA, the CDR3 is TGTGCCAGTAGTATAGTGGGTCTCAGGGGCAAGGAGACCGGGGAGCTGTTTTTT.

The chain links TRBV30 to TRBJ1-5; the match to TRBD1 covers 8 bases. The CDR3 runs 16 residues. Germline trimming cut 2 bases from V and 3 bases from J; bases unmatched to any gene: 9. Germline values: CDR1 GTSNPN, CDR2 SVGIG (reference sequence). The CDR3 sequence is CAWSWFGQGDNQPQHF. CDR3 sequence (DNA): TGTGCCTGGAGTTGGTTCGGACAGGGCGACAATCAGCCCCAGCATTTT.

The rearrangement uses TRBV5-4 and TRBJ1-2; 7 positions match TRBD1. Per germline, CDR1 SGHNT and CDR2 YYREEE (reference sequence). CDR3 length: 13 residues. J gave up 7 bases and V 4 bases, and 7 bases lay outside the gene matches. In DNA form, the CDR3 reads TGTGCCAGCAGCAGCGACAGGGCGGGTGGCTACACCTTC. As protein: CASSSDRAGGYTF.

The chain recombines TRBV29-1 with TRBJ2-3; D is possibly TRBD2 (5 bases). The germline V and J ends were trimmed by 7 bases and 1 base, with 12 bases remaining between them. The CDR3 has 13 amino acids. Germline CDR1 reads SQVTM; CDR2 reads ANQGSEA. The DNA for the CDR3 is TGCAGCGACCGTAGCGTTGGCACAGATACGCAGTATTTT. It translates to CSDRSVGTDTQYF.

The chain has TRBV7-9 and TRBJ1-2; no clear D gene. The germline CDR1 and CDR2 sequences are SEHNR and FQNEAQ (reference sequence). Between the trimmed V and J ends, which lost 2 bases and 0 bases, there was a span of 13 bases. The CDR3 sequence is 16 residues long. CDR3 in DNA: TGTGCCAGCAGCTTAACCGCCGCTCTAACTAACTATGGCTACACCTTC. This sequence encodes CASSLTAALTNYGYTF.

The CDR3 reads CASSRQGQDEKLFF. The CDR3 DNA is TGTGCCAGCTCCCGACAGGGGCAGGATGAAAAACTGTTTTTT. The chain has TRBV18 and TRBJ1-4, with 8 bases aligning to TRBD1. J lost 6 bases, V lost 6 bases, and 6 bases had no gene match. The length of the CDR3 is 14 residues. Germline CDR1 and CDR2: KGHSH and LQKENI. The entire variable domain, with the rest obtained from reference TRBV18 and TRBJ1-4, is as follows: NAGVMQNPRHLVRRRGQEARLRCSPMKGHSHVYWYRQLPEEGLKFMVYLQKENIIDESGMPKERFSAEFPKEGPSILRIQQVVRGDSAAYFCASSRQGQDEKLFFGSGTQLSVL.

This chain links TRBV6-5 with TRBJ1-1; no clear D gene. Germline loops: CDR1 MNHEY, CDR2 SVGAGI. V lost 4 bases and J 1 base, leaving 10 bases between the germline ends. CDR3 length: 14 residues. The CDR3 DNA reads TGTGCCAGCAGTTCGGTACAAAAGAACACTGAAGCTTTCTTT. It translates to CASSSVQKNTEAFF.

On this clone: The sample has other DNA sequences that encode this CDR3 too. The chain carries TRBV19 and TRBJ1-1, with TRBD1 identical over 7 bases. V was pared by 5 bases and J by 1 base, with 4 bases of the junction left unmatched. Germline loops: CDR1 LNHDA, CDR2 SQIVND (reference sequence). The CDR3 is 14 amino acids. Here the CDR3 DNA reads TGTGCCAGTAGTGTCAGGGGGGGGAACACTGAAGCTTTCTTT. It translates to CASSVRGGNTEAFF.

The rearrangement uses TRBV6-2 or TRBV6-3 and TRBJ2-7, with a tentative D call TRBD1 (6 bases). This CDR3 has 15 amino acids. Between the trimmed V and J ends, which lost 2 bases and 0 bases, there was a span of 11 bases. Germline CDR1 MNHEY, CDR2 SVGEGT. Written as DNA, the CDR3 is TGTGCCAGCAGTTACCCAGACAGGACCTCCTACGAGCAGTACTTC. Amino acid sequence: CASSYPDRTSYEQYF.

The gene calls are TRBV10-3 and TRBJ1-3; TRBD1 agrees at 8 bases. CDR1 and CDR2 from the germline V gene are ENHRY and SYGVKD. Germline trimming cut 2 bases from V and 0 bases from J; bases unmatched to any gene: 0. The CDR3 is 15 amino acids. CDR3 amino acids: CAISETGGSGNTIYF. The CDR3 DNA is TGTGCCATCAGTGAGACAGGGGGCTCTGGAAACACCATATATTTT.

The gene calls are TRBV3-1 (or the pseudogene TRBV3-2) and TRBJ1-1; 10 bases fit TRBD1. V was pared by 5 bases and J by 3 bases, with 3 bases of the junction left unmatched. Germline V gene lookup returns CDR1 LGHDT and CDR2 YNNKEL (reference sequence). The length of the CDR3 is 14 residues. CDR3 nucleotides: TGTGCCAGCAGCTTCGGGACAGGGGACACTGAAGCTTTCTTT. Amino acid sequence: CASSFGTGDTEAFF.

The CDR3 sequence: CASSVDHGFGYGYTF. CDR3 DNA sequence: TGTGCCAGCAGCGTAGATCACGGATTTGGCTATGGCTACACCTTC. The chain carries TRBV9 and TRBJ1-2; D gene ambiguous. Trimming removed 0 bases from V and 4 bases from J, with 13 bases in between. Germline loops: CDR1 SGDLS, CDR2 YYNGEE. The CDR3 totals 15 residues.

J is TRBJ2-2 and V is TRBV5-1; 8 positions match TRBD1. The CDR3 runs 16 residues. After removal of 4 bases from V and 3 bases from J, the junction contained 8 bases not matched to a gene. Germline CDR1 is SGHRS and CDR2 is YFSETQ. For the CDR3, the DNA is TGCGCCAGCAGCCCCCTGGACAGGGCCTACACCGGGGAGCTGTTTTTT. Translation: CASSPLDRAYTGELFF.

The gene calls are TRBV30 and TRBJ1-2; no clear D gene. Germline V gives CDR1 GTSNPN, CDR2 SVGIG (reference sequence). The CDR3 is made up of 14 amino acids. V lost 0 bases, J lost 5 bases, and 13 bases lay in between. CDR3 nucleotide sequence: TGTGCCTGGAGTGTTATGAAAACCTCATATGGCTACACCTTC. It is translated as CAWSVMKTSYGYTF. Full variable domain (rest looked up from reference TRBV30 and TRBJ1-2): SQTIHQWPATLVQPVGSPLSLECTVEGTSNPNLYWYRQAAGRGLQLLFYSVGIGQISSEVPQNLSASRPQDRQFILSSKKLLLSDSGFYLCAWSVMKTSYGYTFGSGTRLTVV.

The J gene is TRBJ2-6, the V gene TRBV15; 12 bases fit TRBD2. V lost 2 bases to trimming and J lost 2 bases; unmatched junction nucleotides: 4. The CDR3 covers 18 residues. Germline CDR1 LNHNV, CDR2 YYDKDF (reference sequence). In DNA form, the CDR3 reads TGTGCCACCAGCAGATCTCTAGCGGGGGGGCCTGGGGCCAACGTCCTGACTTTC. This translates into CATSRSLAGGPGANVLTF.

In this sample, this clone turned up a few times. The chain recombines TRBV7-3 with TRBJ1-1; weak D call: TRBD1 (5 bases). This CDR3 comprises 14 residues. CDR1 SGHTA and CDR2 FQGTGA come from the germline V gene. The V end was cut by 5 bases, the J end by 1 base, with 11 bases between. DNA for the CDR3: TGTGCCAGCAGCGCCCAGGGCACGAACACTGAAGCTTTCTTT. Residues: CASSAQGTNTEAFF.